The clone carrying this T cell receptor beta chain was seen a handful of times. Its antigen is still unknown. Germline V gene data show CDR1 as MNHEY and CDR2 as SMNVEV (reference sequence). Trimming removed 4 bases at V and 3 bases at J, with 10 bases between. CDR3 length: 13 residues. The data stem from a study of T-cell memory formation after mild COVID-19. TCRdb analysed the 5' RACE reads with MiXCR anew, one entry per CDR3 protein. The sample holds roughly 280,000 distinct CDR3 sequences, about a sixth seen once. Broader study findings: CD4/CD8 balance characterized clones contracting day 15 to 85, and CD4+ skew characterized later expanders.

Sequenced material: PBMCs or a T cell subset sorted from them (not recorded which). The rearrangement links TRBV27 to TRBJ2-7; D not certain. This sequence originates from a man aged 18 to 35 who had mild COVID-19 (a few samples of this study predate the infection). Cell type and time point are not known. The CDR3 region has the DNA TGTGCCAGCAGTTATAGGGCCGACTACGAGCAGTACTTC. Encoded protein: CASSYRADYEQYF.